This T cell receptor beta chain came from a study of T cells in Graves' hyperthyroidism and ophthalmopathy. Amplification yielded TCR beta CDR3 regions, with RNA transcripts as the source. The TCR CDR3 was amplified in a first-round RT-PCR using the HTBI primer set. TCRdb recomputed calls from the multiplex PCR reads with MiXCR, one row per CDR3 protein. The sample lists 360,000 or so distinct CDR3 sequences, about a sixth occurring once. CDR3 length equals 14 residues. The J segment lost 8 bases and the V segment lost 1 base, leaving 7 bases of the junction unmatched. Germline V gene sequence: CDR1 SGHAT, CDR2 FQNNGV. This clonotype was detected ten times or more.

The sample comprised blood. The rearrangement joins TRBV11-2 to TRBJ1-2, with 7 bases matching TRBD1. The origin of this receptor is a middle-aged woman with Graves' ophthalmopathy. CDR3 region: CASSLAQDRWGYTF. The CDR3 DNA is TGTGCCAGCAGCTTAGCCCAGGACAGGTGGGGCTACACCTTC.